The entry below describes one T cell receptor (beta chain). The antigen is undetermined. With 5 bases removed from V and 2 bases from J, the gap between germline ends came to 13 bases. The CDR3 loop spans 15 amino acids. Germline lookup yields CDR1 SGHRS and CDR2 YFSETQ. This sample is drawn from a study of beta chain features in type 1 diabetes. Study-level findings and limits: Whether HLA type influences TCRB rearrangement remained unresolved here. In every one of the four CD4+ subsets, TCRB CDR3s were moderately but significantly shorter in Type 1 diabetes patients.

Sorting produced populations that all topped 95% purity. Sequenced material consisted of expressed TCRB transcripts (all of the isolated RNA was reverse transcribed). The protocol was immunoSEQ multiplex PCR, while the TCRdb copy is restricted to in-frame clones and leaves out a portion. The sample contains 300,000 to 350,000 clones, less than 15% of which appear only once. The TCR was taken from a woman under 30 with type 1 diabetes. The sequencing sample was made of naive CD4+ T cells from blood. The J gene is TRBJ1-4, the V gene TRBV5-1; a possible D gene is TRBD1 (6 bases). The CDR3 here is CASSYTGSTNEKLFF. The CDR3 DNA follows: TGCGCCAGCAGTTACACAGGGTCGACTAATGAAAAACTGTTTTTT.